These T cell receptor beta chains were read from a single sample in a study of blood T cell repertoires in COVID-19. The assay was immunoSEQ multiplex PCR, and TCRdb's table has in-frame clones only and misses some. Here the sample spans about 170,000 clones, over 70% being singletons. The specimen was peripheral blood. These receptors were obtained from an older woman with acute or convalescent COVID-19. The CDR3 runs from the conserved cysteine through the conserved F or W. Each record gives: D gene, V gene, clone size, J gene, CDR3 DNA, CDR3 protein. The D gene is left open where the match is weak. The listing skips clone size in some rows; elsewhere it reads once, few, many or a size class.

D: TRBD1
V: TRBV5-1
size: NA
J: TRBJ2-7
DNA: TGCGCCAGCAGCTGGAGACAGGGGTACGAGCAGTACTTC
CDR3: CASSWRQGYEQYF

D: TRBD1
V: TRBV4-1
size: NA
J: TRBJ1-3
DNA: TGCGCCAGCAGCCCGACAGGGTCGGATAGAAACACCATATATTTT
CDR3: CASSPTGSDRNTIYF

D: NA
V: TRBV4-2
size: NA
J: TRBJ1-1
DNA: TGTGCCAGCAGCCAAGATGGGCAGGGGCCTGCGGGCACTGAAGCTTTCTTT
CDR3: CASSQDGQGPAGTEAFF

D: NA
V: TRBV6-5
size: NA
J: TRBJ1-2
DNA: TGTGCCAGCAGCCTGGTCACAGCTAACTATGGCTACACCTTC
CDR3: CASSLVTANYGYTF

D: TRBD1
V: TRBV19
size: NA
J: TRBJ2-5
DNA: TGTGCCAGTAGTATGGGACAGGGACTGGAGACCCAGTACTTC
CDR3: CASSMGQGLETQYF

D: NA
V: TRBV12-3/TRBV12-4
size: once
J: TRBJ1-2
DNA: TGTGCCAGCAGTCCTGACATGAACTATGGCTACACCTTC
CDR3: CASSPDMNYGYTF

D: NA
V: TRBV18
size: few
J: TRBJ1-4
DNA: TGTGCCAGCTCACCACCAGGGGCATCCGAAAAACTGTTTTTT
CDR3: CASSPPGASEKLFF

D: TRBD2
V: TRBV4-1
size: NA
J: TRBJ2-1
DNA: TGCGCCAGCAGCCAAGGGCCGGGGGGTGAGCAGTTCTTC
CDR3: CASSQGPGGEQFF

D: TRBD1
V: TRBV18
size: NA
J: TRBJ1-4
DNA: TGTGCCAGCTCACTCCTACCTCCGGGACAGGGACGTAATGAAAAACTGTTTTTT
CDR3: CASSLLPPGQGRNEKLFF

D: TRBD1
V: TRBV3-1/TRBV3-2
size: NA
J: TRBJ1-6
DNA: TGTGCCAGCAGCCAGACAGGGGGGAGGGATTCACCCCTCCACTTT
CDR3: CASSQTGGRDSPLHF

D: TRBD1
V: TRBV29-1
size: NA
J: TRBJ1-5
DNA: TGCAGCGCATCAGCAGGGGGAGATCAGCCCCAGCATTTT
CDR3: CSASAGGDQPQHF

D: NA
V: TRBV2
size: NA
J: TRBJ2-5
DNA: TGTGCCAGCAGGGACTTAGGGGAGACCCAGTACTTC
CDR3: CASRDLGETQYF

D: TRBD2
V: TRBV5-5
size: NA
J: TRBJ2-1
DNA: TGTGCCAGCAGCTTGGAGCCTAGCGGGGGACGAAATGAGCAGTTCTTC
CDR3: CASSLEPSGGRNEQFF

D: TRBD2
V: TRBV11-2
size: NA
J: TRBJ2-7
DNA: TGTGCCAGCAGCTTAGGGGGGGGCTACGAGCAGTACTTC
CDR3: CASSLGGGYEQYF

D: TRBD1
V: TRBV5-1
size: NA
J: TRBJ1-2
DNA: TGCGCCAGCAGTCCGACCGGGACAGGGCCGTCTTATGGCTACACCTTC
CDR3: CASSPTGTGPSYGYTF

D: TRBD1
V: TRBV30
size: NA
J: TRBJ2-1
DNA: TGTGCCTGGAGTGTAGACAGGGCGACCCCAAACGAGCAGTTCTTC
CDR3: CAWSVDRATPNEQFF

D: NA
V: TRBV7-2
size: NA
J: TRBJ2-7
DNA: TGTGCCAGCAGCTTAGGACTGCTCTACGAGCAGTACTTC
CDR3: CASSLGLLYEQYF

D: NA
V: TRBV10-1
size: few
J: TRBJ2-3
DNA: TGCGCCAGCTCTGGGGAGCGGAGCACAGATACGCAGTATTTT
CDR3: CASSGERSTDTQYF

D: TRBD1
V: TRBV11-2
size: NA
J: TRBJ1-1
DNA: TGTGCCAGCACCGCTTCGACAGGGACCACTGAAGCTTTCTTT
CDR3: CASTASTGTTEAFF

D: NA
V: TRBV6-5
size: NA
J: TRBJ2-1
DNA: TGTGCCAGCAGACAGGGTTCCCCTAGTAGGGATGAGCAGTTCTTC
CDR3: CASRQGSPSRDEQFF

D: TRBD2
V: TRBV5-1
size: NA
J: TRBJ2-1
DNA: TGCGCCAGCAGCTTGGCCGGTACCGGGGGGGCCCAAAATGAGCAGTTCTTC
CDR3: CASSLAGTGGAQNEQFF